These 28 T cell receptor beta chains share one sample of origin, sequenced in a study of CD8+ T cells in alopecia areata. RNA was extracted and reverse transcribed into cDNA as the sequencing template. Assay used: immunoSEQ multiplex PCR; TCRdb lists only in-frame clones, some missing. The sample lists 180,000 or so clones; roughly 66% were seen once. The source material was CD8+ T cells sorted from blood, sampled at week 0. These receptors all come from a human donor with alopecia areata.

V is TRBV5-1 and J is TRBJ2-5; perhaps TRBD2 as D (5 bases). This CDR3 has 15 amino acids. CDR1 and CDR2 (germline): SGHRS, YFSETQ. V shed 1 base and J shed 1 base, with 11 bases lying between them. CDR3 nucleotide sequence: TGCGCCAGCAGCTTGTACCGGGGATCCCAAGAGACCCAGTACTTC. It codes for CASSLYRGSQETQYF.

With regard to this clone: Within the sample, other DNA sequences also encode this same CDR3. V usage is TRBV29-1 and J usage is TRBJ2-1; D may correspond to TRBD1 or TRBD2 (5 bases each). Trimming left V 7 bases short and J 5 bases short, with 12 bases between. From germline, CDR1 is SQVTM and CDR2 ANQGSEA. This CDR3 has 12 amino acids. The CDR3 DNA is TGCAGCGCCTCGGGGCAGCACAATGAGCAGTTCTTC. Protein: CSASGQHNEQFF.

V is TRBV28 and J is TRBJ1-5; D possibly corresponds to TRBD1 (5 bases). Trimming removed 7 bases from V and 2 bases from J, with 15 bases in between. The germline V gene has CDR1 MDHEN and CDR2 SYDVKM. This CDR3 region has 15 residues. CDR3: CASTPFRVGNQPQHF. CDR3 nucleotide sequence: TGTGCCAGCACCCCTTTCAGGGTTGGCAATCAGCCCCAGCATTTT.

The rearrangement uses TRBV4-1 and TRBJ1-2; D may be TRBD1 (6 bases). This CDR3 comprises 15 residues. The germline CDR1 and CDR2 sequences are MGHRA and YSYEKL. V was shortened by 1 base and J by 7 bases, with 16 bases between the two germline ends. The CDR3 nucleotides read TGCGCCAGCAGCCAAGGGAGGTCGGGACATACTGGCTACACCTTC. Encoded protein: CASSQGRSGHTGYTF.

V gene TRBV9 combines with J gene TRBJ2-1, with D perhaps matching TRBD1 (5 bases). The V and J ends lost 0 bases and 8 bases respectively, with 12 bases between them. The CDR3 extends over 14 amino acids. From germline, CDR1 is SGDLS and CDR2 YYNGEE. CDR3 in amino acids: CASSVEGAPYEQFF. The CDR3 coding sequence is TGTGCCAGCAGCGTAGAAGGGGCGCCCTATGAGCAGTTCTTC.

This clone occurred once. This chain uses TRBV7-3 with TRBJ1-1; 9 bases line up with TRBD1. The germline V gene encodes CDR1 SGHTA and CDR2 FQGTGA. V lost 5 bases and J lost 6; bases outside the gene matches: 7. There are 14 residues in the CDR3. In nucleotides, the CDR3 is TGTGCCAGCAGCCCGGGACAGGGAAGGGCTGAAGCTTTCTTT. This translates into CASSPGQGRAEAFF.

This chain connects TRBV7-8 to TRBJ1-1, with D uncertain. This CDR3 spans 13 amino acids. V lost 2 bases to trimming and J lost 1 base, with 5 bases between them. The V gene's germline CDR1 is SGHVS and CDR2 FQNEAQ. CDR3 residues: CASSLSGNTEAFF. The DNA of the CDR3 is TGTGCCAGCAGCTTATCGGGGAACACTGAAGCTTTCTTT.

The J gene is TRBJ2-7, the V gene TRBV7-8, with D maybe TRBD1 (6 bases). The V and J ends lost 6 bases and 2 bases respectively, with 17 bases between them. The CDR3 has 15 amino acids. Per germline, CDR1 SGHVS and CDR2 FQNEAQ. The CDR3 sequence is CASRGAGHGPYEQYF. Written as DNA, the CDR3 is TGTGCCAGCAGGGGGGCGGGCCACGGACCCTACGAGCAGTACTTC.

The chain links TRBV27 to TRBJ2-3; no firm D call. Germline loops: CDR1 MNHEY, CDR2 SMNVEV (reference sequence). V dropped 4 bases and J dropped 6 bases, with 5 bases sitting between them. The length of the CDR3 is 11 residues. The CDR3 DNA is TGTGCCAGCAGTTCTGGGGATACGCAGTATTTT. It codes for CASSSGDTQYF.

As DNA, the CDR3 is TGTGCCAGCCTTGGCGGGGCAGAGTACACAGATACGCAGTATTTT. It translates to CASLGGAEYTDTQYF. The V call is TRBV18, the J call TRBJ2-3; a possible D gene is TRBD2 (6 bases). Germline V lookup: CDR1 KGHSH, CDR2 LQKENI. The V end lost 8 bases, the J end lost 2 bases, and 17 bases lay between the germline ends. The CDR3 is made up of 15 amino acids.

The chain uses TRBV10-3 and TRBJ2-7, with 14 bases that match TRBD2. V trimming: 9 bases; J trimming: 2 bases; junction bases outside the gene matches: 6. Germline V gene sequence: CDR1 ENHRY, CDR2 SYGVKD. The CDR3 is 15 residues long. This CDR3 is CAIGTSGGATYEQYF. DNA for the CDR3: TGTGCCATAGGGACTAGCGGGGGTGCCACCTACGAGCAGTACTTC.

The genes are TRBV2 and TRBJ1-4; D might be TRBD1 (6 bases). Per germline, CDR1 SNHLY and CDR2 FYNNEI. The CDR3 sequence is 12 residues long. Trimming removed 10 bases at V and 8 bases at J, with 14 bases between. CDR3 sequence reads: CANRDKAEKLFF. Written as DNA, the CDR3 is TGTGCCAACCGGGACAAGGCCGAAAAACTGTTTTTT.

The rearrangement uses TRBV5-1 and TRBJ2-7; tentatively, D is TRBD1 (5 bases). The CDR3 extends over 13 amino acids. Germline lookup yields CDR1 SGHRS and CDR2 YFSETQ. Trimming cost V 6 bases and J 5 bases, with 15 bases left between them. CDR3 DNA: TGCGCCAGCAAGACCGACAGAACGGACGAGCAGTACTTC. This codes for CASKTDRTDEQYF.

The chain joins TRBV10-2 to TRBJ2-2, with 12 bases that match TRBD2. The V segment lost 5 bases and the J segment 3 bases; nucleotides outside the gene matches: 4. The CDR3 is made up of 16 amino acids. CDR1 is WSHSY, CDR2 SAAADI, per germline. CDR3 in amino acids: CASSPSGGAYTGELFF. The CDR3 coding sequence is TGCGCCAGCAGTCCTAGCGGGGGGGCCTACACCGGGGAGCTGTTTTTT.

This clone has only a few counts. The chain uses TRBV14 and TRBJ2-2; D uncertain. Germline-derived CDR1 and CDR2 are SGHDN and FVKESK. The ends were cut back, 1 base at V and 8 bases at J, with 14 bases in the middle. This CDR3 spans 15 amino acids. DNA of the CDR3: TGTGCCAGCAGCCAAGTTCCCACACTGCCGGGGGAGCTGTTTTTT. Translating it yields CASSQVPTLPGELFF.

The V gene is TRBV7-8, the J gene TRBJ1-1, with no clear D. Germline V gene lookup returns CDR1 SGHVS and CDR2 FQNEAQ. The CDR3 totals 13 residues. Trimming removed 5 bases at V and 3 bases at J, with 10 bases between. The CDR3: CASSTPEDTEAFF. The DNA of the CDR3 is TGTGCCAGCAGCACGCCCGAGGACACTGAAGCTTTCTTT.

This chain uses TRBV7-6 with TRBJ2-1; no clear D gene. Germline V gene lookup returns CDR1 SGHVS and CDR2 FNYEAQ. Trimming shortened V by 3 bases and J by 9 bases, and 15 bases separated the two germline ends. The CDR3 is 14 residues long. This CDR3 reads CASSFSPGYLEQFF. CDR3 sequence (DNA): TGTGCCAGCAGCTTCTCCCCCGGGTACCTTGAGCAGTTCTTC.

This chain uses TRBV9 with TRBJ1-1, with D perhaps TRBD1 (6 bases). The CDR3 loop spans 13 amino acids. Germline V lookup: CDR1 SGDLS, CDR2 YYNGEE. V gave up 0 bases and J gave up 6 bases, with 9 bases separating them. The chain's CDR3 is CASSVGTGPEAFF. The CDR3 DNA reads as TGTGCCAGCAGCGTAGGAACAGGGCCTGAAGCTTTCTTT.

J is TRBJ2-1 and V is TRBV7-9; TRBD2 is a possible D gene (7 bases). V gave up 5 bases and J gave up 8 bases, with 19 bases separating them. This CDR3 spans 15 amino acids. The germline V gene encodes CDR1 SEHNR and CDR2 FQNEAQ (reference sequence). This CDR3 reads CASSPWGGRVDEQFF. The DNA of the CDR3 is TGTGCCAGCAGCCCCTGGGGGGGGCGCGTCGATGAGCAGTTCTTC.

V usage is TRBV27 and J usage is TRBJ2-2, with D uncertain. This CDR3 is 15 amino acids long. The V and J ends lost 0 bases and 5 bases respectively, with 10 bases between them. Germline CDR1 reads MNHEY; CDR2 reads SMNVEV (reference sequence). Written as DNA, the CDR3 is TGTGCCAGCAGTTTATCTGGGTCCGGGACCGGGGAGCTGTTTTTT. Translating gives CASSLSGSGTGELFF.

CDR3 bases: TGTGCCAGCAGCGTTTCTAGCAGTGAGCAGTTCTTC. Its protein is CASSVSSSEQFF. This sequence joins TRBV9 and TRBJ2-1; a weak D match, TRBD2 (5 bases). This CDR3 has 12 residues. The germline V gene has CDR1 SGDLS and CDR2 YYNGEE. Between the trimmed V and J ends, which lost 2 bases and 9 bases, there was a span of 9 bases.

This chain uses TRBV29-1 with TRBJ2-7; D is unresolved. The CDR3 consists of 11 residues. Per the germline V gene, CDR1 is SQVTM and CDR2 is ANQGSEA. V lost 5 bases and J 2 bases, leaving 7 bases between the germline ends. Here the CDR3 DNA reads TGCAGCGTTCCTGGGACCTACGAGCAGTACTTC. The encoded protein is CSVPGTYEQYF.

This chain connects TRBV11-1 to TRBJ2-7; D possibly corresponds to TRBD2 (6 bases). This CDR3 spans 15 amino acids. From germline, CDR1 is SGHAT and CDR2 FQDESV (reference sequence). Trimming removed 5 bases from V and 0 bases from J, with 14 bases in between. The CDR3 DNA follows: TGTGCCAGCAGCCTTTGGGACTCCTCCTCCTACGAGCAGTACTTC. This encodes CASSLWDSSSYEQYF.

The chain employs TRBV30 and TRBJ2-3; a possible D gene is TRBD1 (6 bases). The CDR3 covers 15 residues. CDR1 and CDR2 from the germline V gene are GTSNPN and SVGIG (reference sequence). V lost 5 bases to trimming and J lost 1 base, with 16 bases between them. The DNA of the CDR3 is TGTGCCTGGGCCCTGTGGGCAGGGGGCACAGATACGCAGTATTTT. This encodes CAWALWAGGTDTQYF.

V and J are TRBV6-1 and TRBJ2-4; D gene ambiguous. CDR1 MNHNS and CDR2 SASEGT come from the germline V gene. The CDR3 spans 17 residues. V was clipped by 2 bases and J by 2 bases, with 16 bases between them. CDR3 sequence (DNA): TGTGCCAGCAGTGAATCGTGGCCTAAAGGGCCCAAAAACATTCAGTACTTC. It is translated as CASSESWPKGPKNIQYF.

DNA for the CDR3: TGTGCCAGCAGCCTAGCGGGGACAAACACAGATACGCAGTATTTT. Protein: CASSLAGTNTDTQYF. The V and J genes are TRBV9 and TRBJ2-3; 9 bases align to TRBD2. The V gene end was trimmed by 4 bases and the J gene end by 2 bases; junction bases not matched to a gene: 5. This CDR3 is 15 amino acids long. The germline V gene has CDR1 SGDLS and CDR2 YYNGEE.

The chain uses TRBV5-6 and TRBJ2-1; 8 nucleotides agree with TRBD2. V shed 0 bases and J 6 bases; nucleotides not matched to a gene: 5. The length of the CDR3 is 15 residues. Looked up from germline, CDR1 is SGHDT and CDR2 is YYEEEE. The CDR3 loop is CASSLGGGQGNEQFF. The CDR3 DNA follows: TGTGCCAGCAGCTTGGGCGGGGGGCAGGGCAATGAGCAGTTCTTC.

This chain uses TRBV27 with TRBJ2-7; D perhaps matches TRBD2 (5 bases). The CDR3 consists of 13 residues. Germline CDR1 and CDR2: MNHEY and SMNVEV (reference sequence). V lost 8 bases, J lost 5 bases, and 16 bases lay in between. For the CDR3, the DNA is TGTGCCAGCTCCCCCCTTAGCGCTCACGAGCAGTACTTC. This gives the protein CASSPLSAHEQYF.